The T cell receptor (beta chain) described here comes from a study of post-analysis software for immune sequencing data. Across the whole study: Disease courses included relapsing-remitting, secondary progressive and progressive-relapsing multiple sclerosis. Whole-study results and caveats: Elevated frequency relative to controls characterized roughly five TRBV segments in patients, TRBV5-6, TRBV5-1 and TRBV20-1 among them.

Trimming took off 11 bases at V and 7 bases at J, with 17 bases between the two ends. The CDR3 is 12 amino acids. The TCR beta cDNA libraries carried unique molecular identifiers. Each CDR3 protein gets one entry after TCRdb re-called the PCR reads with MiXCR. The sample has roughly 540,000 distinct CDR3 sequences, around 31% seen once; the top ten hold 4.5% to 7.5%. For this clonotype: The antigen is unknown.

The sample was blood. The V call is TRBV12-3 or TRBV12-4, the J call TRBJ1-1; D is undetermined. The sequence was collected from a girl aged 2-17 years with multiple sclerosis. CDR3 in amino acids: CAGTPWGGEAFF. The CDR3 DNA follows: TGTGCCGGCACTCCTTGGGGAGGTGAAGCTTTCTTT.